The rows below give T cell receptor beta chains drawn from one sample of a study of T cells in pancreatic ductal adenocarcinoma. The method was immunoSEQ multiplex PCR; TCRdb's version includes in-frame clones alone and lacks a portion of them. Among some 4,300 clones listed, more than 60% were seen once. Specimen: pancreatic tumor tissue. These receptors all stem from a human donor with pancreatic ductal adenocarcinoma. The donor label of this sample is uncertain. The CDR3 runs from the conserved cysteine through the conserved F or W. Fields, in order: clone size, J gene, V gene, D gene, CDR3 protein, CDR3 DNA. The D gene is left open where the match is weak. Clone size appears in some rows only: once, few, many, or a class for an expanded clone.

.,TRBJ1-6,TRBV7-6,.,CASSLDTGPRSYNSPLHF,TGTGCCAGCAGCTTGGATACAGGGCCACGCTCCTATAATTCACCCCTCCACTTT
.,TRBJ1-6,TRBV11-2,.,CASSVERAGWSPLHF,TGTGCCAGCAGCGTTGAGAGGGCTGGATGGTCACCCCTCCACTTT
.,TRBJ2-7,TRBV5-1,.,CASSDRTPYEQYF,TGCGCCAGCAGCGACCGGACACCCTACGAGCAGTACTTC
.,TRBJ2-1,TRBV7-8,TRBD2,CASSSRLAGGDEQFF,TGTGCCAGCAGCTCCCGACTAGCGGGAGGGGATGAGCAGTTCTTC
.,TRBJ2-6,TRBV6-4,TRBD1,CASSETGESSGANVLTF,TGTGCCAGCAGTGAAACAGGGGAGAGCTCTGGGGCCAACGTCCTGACTTTC
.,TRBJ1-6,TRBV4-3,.,CASSQDWRSLNSPLHF,TGCGCCAGCAGCCAAGATTGGAGAAGCCTGAATTCACCCCTCCACTTT
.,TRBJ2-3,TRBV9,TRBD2,CASGRLAGVRFGTDTQYF,TGTGCCAGCGGCCGACTAGCGGGAGTACGTTTTGGCACAGATACGCAGTATTTT
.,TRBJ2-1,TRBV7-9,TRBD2,CASSAGTSAGNEQFF,TGTGCCAGCAGCGCCGGGACTAGCGCCGGCAATGAGCAGTTCTTC
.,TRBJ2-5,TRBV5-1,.,CASSLGPEMYQETQYF,TGCGCCAGCAGCTTGGGACCAGAAATGTACCAAGAGACCCAGTACTTC
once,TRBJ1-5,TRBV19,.,CASSTRNNQPQHF,TGTGCCAGTAGTACCAGGAACAATCAGCCCCAGCATTTT
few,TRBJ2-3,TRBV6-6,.,CASTPAGTDTQYF,TGTGCCAGCACTCCCGCTGGCACAGATACGCAGTATTTT
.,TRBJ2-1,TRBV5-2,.,CASSFGTGIYNEQFF,.
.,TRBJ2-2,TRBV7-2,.,CASSPFRDKTGELFF,TGTGCCAGCAGCCCGTTCCGGGACAAGACCGGGGAGCTGTTTTTT
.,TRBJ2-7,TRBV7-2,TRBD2,CASSSIAGVSYEQYF,TGTGCCAGCAGCTCAATAGCGGGGGTCTCCTACGAGCAGTACTTC
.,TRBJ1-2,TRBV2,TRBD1,CASSESFQGEGGYTF,TGTGCCAGCAGTGAATCTTTTCAGGGGGAGGGTGGCTACACCTTC